Each of the 32 T cell receptor beta chains below was sequenced from the same sample in a study of blood T cell repertoires in COVID-19. Method: immunoSEQ multiplex PCR; TCRdb's copy keeps in-frame clones and lacks some. The sample consists of about 260,000 clones, roughly 79% of them appearing once. The material sequenced was peripheral blood. Source of these receptors: a woman of 80 years or more with acute or convalescent COVID-19.

The CDR3 DNA sequence: TGTGCCAGCAGCCCAGGGACACCTAGCTCTGGAAACACCATATATTTT. This sequence encodes CASSPGTPSSGNTIYF. The rearrangement links TRBV7-9 to TRBJ1-3; the D gene is possibly TRBD1 (6 bases). CDR1 SEHNR and CDR2 FQNEAQ come from the germline V gene (reference sequence). CDR3 size: 16 residues. V shed 5 bases and J shed 0 bases, with 14 bases lying between them.

V is TRBV6-5 and J is TRBJ1-5; 9 nucleotides align to TRBD1. From germline, CDR1 is MNHEY and CDR2 SVGAGI. Germline trimming cut 5 bases from V and 7 bases from J; bases unmatched to any gene: 9. This CDR3 spans 15 amino acids. DNA of the CDR3: TGTGCCAGCAGTCCCGGGACAGGGATCGGCCAGCCCCAGCATTTT. Encoded protein: CASSPGTGIGQPQHF.

The count of this clone is one. The chain links TRBV6-6 to TRBJ1-5; TRBD1 might be the D (5 bases). This CDR3 comprises 13 residues. The V end lost 4 bases, the J end lost 7 bases, and 11 bases lay between the germline ends. Germline CDR1 MNHNY, CDR2 SVGAGI (reference sequence). In nucleotides, the CDR3 is TGTGCCAGCAGTTCCGACAGAACCCAGCCCCAGCATTTT. Amino acid sequence: CASSSDRTQPQHF.

The chain couples TRBV6-5 to TRBJ2-5; possible D gene TRBD2, 5 bases. Germline V gene data show CDR1 as MNHEY and CDR2 as SVGAGI. The CDR3 runs 16 residues. Trimming took off 0 bases at V and 2 bases at J, with 13 bases between the two ends. The DNA of the CDR3 is TGTGCCAGCAGTTACTCCCCACCGGGGATGCAAGAGACCCAGTACTTC. This encodes CASSYSPPGMQETQYF.

The rearrangement joins TRBV29-1 to TRBJ2-3; 11 positions match TRBD1. Germline trimming cut 7 bases from V and 3 bases from J; bases unmatched to any gene: 3. Germline CDR1 reads SQVTM; CDR2 reads ANQGSEA. The CDR3 runs to 13 residues. CDR3 residues: CSGGQGATDTQYF. The CDR3 nucleotides are TGCAGCGGCGGACAGGGGGCAACAGATACGCAGTATTTT.

This clone was observed a few times. V gene TRBV6-6 combines with J gene TRBJ1-2, with TRBD1 as a possible D gene (5 bases). V lost 6 bases, J lost 7 bases, and 21 bases lay in between. Per germline, CDR1 MNHNY and CDR2 SVGAGI (reference sequence). CDR3 length: 15 residues. The CDR3 DNA is TGTGCCAGCAGCACGATCGGAGCGGGGAGGGGTGGCTACACCTTC. Translation gives CASSTIGAGRGGYTF.

This sequence joins TRBV2 and TRBJ1-2; no reliable D call. This CDR3 is 12 amino acids long. Trimming pared 2 bases from V and 4 bases from J, leaving 5 bases between. Germline values: CDR1 SNHLY, CDR2 FYNNEI. The CDR3, as DNA: TGTGCCAGCAGTGAACCTCTCTATGGCTACACCTTC. Translating gives CASSEPLYGYTF.

This clone has a single count. The V gene is TRBV7-8, the J gene TRBJ1-4; D not certain. Trimming took off 5 bases at V and 0 bases at J, with 10 bases between the two ends. There are 15 residues in the CDR3. Germline loops: CDR1 SGHVS, CDR2 FQNEAQ. The CDR3 reads CASSPTGATNEKLFF. In nucleotides, the CDR3 is TGTGCCAGCAGCCCTACCGGGGCAACTAATGAAAAACTGTTTTTT.

The chain employs TRBV19 and TRBJ1-5, with D perhaps matching TRBD1 (6 bases). Between the trimmed V and J ends, which lost 3 bases and 5 bases, there was a span of 8 bases. The CDR3 is made up of 13 amino acids. Germline CDR1 LNHDA, CDR2 SQIVND (reference sequence). The DNA of the CDR3 is TGTGCCAGTAGTATTCACAGGGATCAGCCCCAGCATTTT. Amino acids: CASSIHRDQPQHF.

The V call is TRBV18, the J call TRBJ2-7, with a weak D call TRBD2 (6 bases). This CDR3 is 15 amino acids long. Trimming stripped 5 bases from V and 0 bases from J, with 14 bases between. The V gene's germline CDR1 is KGHSH and CDR2 LQKENI. For the CDR3, the DNA is TGTGCCAGCTCAGCGCGACTAGGCCCCTCCTACGAGCAGTACTTC. Its protein product is CASSARLGPSYEQYF.

The V gene is TRBV7-6, the J gene TRBJ2-5, with 10 bases fitting TRBD1. There are 15 residues in the CDR3. CDR1 is SGHVS and CDR2 is FNYEAQ in the germline V gene. After removal of 1 base from V and 2 bases from J, the junction contained 1 base not matched to a gene. In DNA, the CDR3 is TGTGCCAGCAGCTTAGGGGGACAGGGGCAAGAGACCCAGTACTTC. Translating gives CASSLGGQGQETQYF.

This sequence joins TRBV18 and TRBJ1-1; D unclear. CDR3 length: 14 amino acids. V lost 0 bases to trimming and J lost 2 bases, with 7 bases between them. CDR1 and CDR2 from the germline V gene are KGHSH and LQKENI. In nucleotides, the CDR3 is TGTGCCAGCTCACCACCGAATCTAAACACTGAAGCTTTCTTT. It translates to CASSPPNLNTEAFF.

The J gene is TRBJ2-5, the V gene TRBV7-2; D ambiguous. Germline lookup yields CDR1 SGHTA and CDR2 FQGNSA. The CDR3 has 15 amino acids. Trimming removed 2 bases at V and 2 bases at J, with 12 bases between. The CDR3 sequence: CASSLYGRLQETQYF. In DNA form, the CDR3 reads TGTGCCAGCAGCTTATATGGCAGGCTTCAAGAGACCCAGTACTTC.

The chain links TRBV19 to TRBJ1-3; D is uncertain. The CDR3 spans 14 residues. From germline, CDR1 is LNHDA and CDR2 SQIVND (reference sequence). V lost 5 bases to trimming and J lost 0 bases, with 8 bases between them. CDR3 bases: TGTGCCAGTAGTGCGGTTAGCTCTGGAAACACCATATATTTT. This codes for CASSAVSSGNTIYF.

The chain joins TRBV19 to TRBJ2-5; 8 bases are a match to TRBD1. The length of the CDR3 is 13 residues. Looked up from germline, CDR1 is LNHDA and CDR2 is SQIVND (reference sequence). After removal of 3 bases from V and 5 bases from J, the junction contained 2 bases not matched to a gene. CDR3 DNA: TGTGCCAGTAGTATGGGGGACAGGGAGACCCAGTACTTC. Translation: CASSMGDRETQYF.

The rearrangement uses TRBV7-3 and TRBJ2-3; 12 bases agree with TRBD2. V trimming: 5 bases; J trimming: 6 bases; junction bases outside the gene matches: 12. The CDR3 length is 17 residues. Germline V gene lookup returns CDR1 SGHTA and CDR2 FQGTGA. The CDR3 protein is CASSPRTSGVFSDTQYF. CDR3 nucleotides: TGTGCCAGCAGCCCCCGGACTAGCGGGGTATTCAGCGATACGCAGTATTTT.

V gene TRBV18 combines with J gene TRBJ2-7; a weak D match, TRBD1 (5 bases). Trimming cost V 0 bases and J 4 bases, with 7 bases left between them. The germline V gene encodes CDR1 KGHSH and CDR2 LQKENI. The CDR3 length is 13 residues. CDR3 nucleotides: TGTGCCAGCTCACCACCGACAGCGTACGAGCAGTACTTC. Its translation: CASSPPTAYEQYF. The complete variable domain, with remaining parts taken from reference TRBV18 and TRBJ2-7, reads NAGVMQNPRHLVRRRGQEARLRCSPMKGHSHVYWYRQLPEEGLKFMVYLQKENIIDESGMPKERFSAEFPKEGPSILRIQQVVRGDSAAYFCASSPPTAYEQYFGPGTRLTVT.

The gene calls are TRBV19 and TRBJ1-2; 7 bases are a match to TRBD1. CDR1 and CDR2 (germline): LNHDA, SQIVND (reference sequence). V gave up 6 bases and J gave up 2 bases; unmatched junction bases: 9. The CDR3 extends over 15 amino acids. The CDR3 spells CASSKEDRTNYGYTF. The CDR3 DNA follows: TGTGCCAGTAGCAAAGAGGACAGGACAAACTATGGCTACACCTTC.

The gene calls are TRBV6-2 or TRBV6-3 and TRBJ1-1; D remains unclear. The CDR3 runs 16 residues. Trimming cost V 0 bases and J 0 bases, with 11 bases left between them. Germline V gives CDR1 MNHEY, CDR2 SVGEGT. CDR3 DNA: TGTGCCAGCAGTTACTCGAGGAAGATCATGAACACTGAAGCTTTCTTT. Translation: CASSYSRKIMNTEAFF.

The rearrangement links TRBV5-4 to TRBJ2-1; weak D call: TRBD2 (6 bases). Germline V gene data show CDR1 as SGHNT and CDR2 as YYREEE (reference sequence). The CDR3 is made up of 15 amino acids. With 4 bases removed from V and 9 bases from J, the gap between germline ends came to 20 bases. The CDR3 reads CASSPGGTLGSEQFF. CDR3 DNA: TGTGCCAGCAGCCCGGGTGGGACTCTTGGAAGTGAGCAGTTCTTC.

This clone has only one observation. The chain uses TRBV2 and TRBJ1-2; tentatively, D is TRBD1 (6 bases). V was trimmed by 6 bases and J by 7 bases, leaving 15 bases between them. Germline CDR1 and CDR2: SNHLY and FYNNEI. The CDR3 consists of 13 residues. CDR3 sequence (DNA): TGTGCCAGCAGCTCCATGGACAGATTTGGCTACACCTTC. It encodes CASSSMDRFGYTF.

This clone was detected only once. The chain employs TRBV7-2 and TRBJ2-4; unclear D gene. In germline, CDR1 is SGHTA, CDR2 FQGNSA. V was trimmed by 4 bases and J by 0 bases, leaving 10 bases between them. The CDR3 covers 15 residues. DNA for the CDR3: TGTGCCAGCAGCTCCAGGCTGGGAGCCAAAAACATTCAGTACTTC. Translating it yields CASSSRLGAKNIQYF.

This clone was seen a handful of times. The chain couples TRBV11-2 to TRBJ2-7; TRBD2 might be the D (6 bases). The CDR3 contains 16 residues. Germline-derived CDR1 and CDR2 are SGHAT and FQNNGV. V shed 5 bases and J shed 0 bases, with 17 bases lying between them. The CDR3 DNA reads as TGTGCCAGCAGCCCTAGTCGGGACTTCAGCTCCTACGAGCAGTACTTC. The encoded protein is CASSPSRDFSSYEQYF.

The chain carries TRBV10-1 and TRBJ1-4, with D maybe TRBD1 (5 bases). The CDR3 consists of 12 residues. Trimming took off 8 bases at V and 8 bases at J, with 12 bases between the two ends. Germline V gene lookup returns CDR1 WNHNN and CDR2 SYGVQD (reference sequence). This CDR3 is CASHTGGEKLFF. The CDR3 nucleotides are TGCGCCAGCCACACAGGCGGCGAAAAACTGTTTTTT.

The rearrangement joins TRBV7-2 to TRBJ1-3, with D unresolved. V was cut by 5 bases and J by 7 bases, with 6 bases left in between. The CDR3 is 11 residues long. From germline, CDR1 is SGHTA and CDR2 FQGNSA. For the CDR3, the DNA is TGTGCCAGCAGCCCCGGGAACACCATATATTTT. This sequence encodes CASSPGNTIYF.

The chain combines TRBV6-5 with TRBJ1-2; D may be TRBD1 (6 bases). Between the trimmed V and J ends, which lost 8 bases and 6 bases, there was a span of 10 bases. The CDR3 sequence is 11 residues long. Germline-derived CDR1 and CDR2 are MNHEY and SVGAGI. The CDR3, as DNA: TGTGCCAGCGGCGACAGGCATGGCTACACCTTC. This gives the protein CASGDRHGYTF.

This sequence joins TRBV28 and TRBJ1-2, with D possibly being TRBD1 (5 bases). Germline-derived CDR1 and CDR2 are MDHEN and SYDVKM. The germline V and J ends were trimmed by 3 bases and 2 bases, with 10 bases remaining between them. The CDR3 is 14 residues long. The CDR3 protein is CASSFIRGNYGYTF. The CDR3 nucleotides are TGTGCCAGCAGTTTCATAAGGGGCAACTATGGCTACACCTTC.

The rearrangement joins TRBV28 to TRBJ1-4; D gene unclear. The V end lost 4 bases, the J end lost 4 bases, and 10 bases lay between the germline ends. CDR1 is MDHEN, CDR2 SYDVKM, per germline. There are 14 residues in the CDR3. The CDR3 spells CASSSMGVNEKLFF. Here the CDR3 DNA reads TGTGCCAGCAGTTCGATGGGCGTTAATGAAAAACTGTTTTTT. Variable domain in full (rest from reference TRBV28 and TRBJ1-4): DVKVTQSSRYLVKRTGEKVFLECVQDMDHENMFWYRQDPGLGLRLIYFSYDVKMKEKGDIPEGYSVSREKKERFSLILESASTNQTSMYLCASSSMGVNEKLFFGSGTQLSVL.

V usage is TRBV19 and J usage is TRBJ1-2; D possibly corresponds to TRBD1 (6 bases). The CDR3 covers 18 residues. The germline V gene encodes CDR1 LNHDA and CDR2 SQIVND (reference sequence). Trimming took 5 bases from V and 5 from J, leaving 27 bases between them. CDR3 protein: CASSRAGRMGAQRYGYTF. DNA of the CDR3: TGTGCCAGTAGTCGAGCGGGGAGGATGGGGGCGCAAAGATATGGCTACACCTTC.

This clone was seen more than once but under ten times. This chain connects TRBV4-2 to TRBJ1-3, with no clear D. The CDR3 runs 14 residues. V was trimmed by 2 bases and J by 0 bases, leaving 5 bases between them. Germline assignment: CDR1 LGHNA and CDR2 YNFKEQ. In nucleotides, the CDR3 is TGTGCCAGCAGCCAACATAGCTCTGGAAACACCATATATTTT. It translates to CASSQHSSGNTIYF.

Worth noting for this clone: The same CDR3 arises from other DNA sequences in this sample as well. The chain couples TRBV12-3 or TRBV12-4 to TRBJ1-2, with 9 bases lining up with TRBD1. The junction had 1 base not matched to a gene; V was cut back by 3 bases and J by 5 bases. The CDR3 runs to 13 residues. The CDR3 DNA sequence: TGTGCCAGCAGTTTGGACAGGGGATATGGCTACACCTTC. Translation gives CASSLDRGYGYTF.

This sequence joins TRBV3-1 (or the pseudogene TRBV3-2) and TRBJ2-2, with TRBD2 matching over 7 bases. J gave up 2 bases and V 3 bases, and 3 bases lay outside the gene matches. The CDR3 is 15 amino acids. Per germline, CDR1 LGHDT and CDR2 YNNKEL (reference sequence). In DNA form, the CDR3 reads TGTGCCAGCAGCCACCGGGACTACAACACCGGGGAGCTGTTTTTT. This gives the protein CASSHRDYNTGELFF.